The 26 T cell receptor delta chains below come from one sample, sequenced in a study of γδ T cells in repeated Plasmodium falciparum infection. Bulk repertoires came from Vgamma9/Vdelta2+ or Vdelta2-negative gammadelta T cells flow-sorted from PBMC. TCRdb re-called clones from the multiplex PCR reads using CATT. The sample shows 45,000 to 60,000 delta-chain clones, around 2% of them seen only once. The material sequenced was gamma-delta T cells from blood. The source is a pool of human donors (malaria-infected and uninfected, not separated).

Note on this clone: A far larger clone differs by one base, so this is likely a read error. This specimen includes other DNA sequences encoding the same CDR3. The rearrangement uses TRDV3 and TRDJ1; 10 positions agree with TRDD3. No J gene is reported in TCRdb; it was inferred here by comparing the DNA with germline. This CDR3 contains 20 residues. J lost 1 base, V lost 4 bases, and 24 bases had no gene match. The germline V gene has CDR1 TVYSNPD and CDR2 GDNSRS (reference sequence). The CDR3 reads CASDSYQGAGGYEATDKLIF. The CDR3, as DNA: TGTGCCTCCGATTCTTATCAGGGTGCCGGGGGATACGAGGCCACCGATAAACTCATCTTT.

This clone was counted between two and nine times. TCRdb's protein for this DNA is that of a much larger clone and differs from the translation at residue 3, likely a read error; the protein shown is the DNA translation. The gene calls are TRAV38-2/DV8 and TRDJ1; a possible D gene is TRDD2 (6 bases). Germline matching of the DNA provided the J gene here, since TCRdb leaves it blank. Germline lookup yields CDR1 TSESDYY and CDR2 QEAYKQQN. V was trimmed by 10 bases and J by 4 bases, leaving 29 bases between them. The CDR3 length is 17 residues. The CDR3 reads CAHGTPTSLGGGDKLIF. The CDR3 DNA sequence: TGTGCTCATGGAACTCCTACGAGCCTGGGAGGGGGCGATAAACTCATCTTT.

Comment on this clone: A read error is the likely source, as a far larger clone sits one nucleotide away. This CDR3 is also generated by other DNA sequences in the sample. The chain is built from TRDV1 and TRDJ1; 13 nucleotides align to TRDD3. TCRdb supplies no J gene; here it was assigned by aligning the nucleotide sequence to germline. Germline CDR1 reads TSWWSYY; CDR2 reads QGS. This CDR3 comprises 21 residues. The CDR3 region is CALGNSSKLYWGIRSTDKLIF. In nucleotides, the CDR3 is TGTGCCCTTGGGAACAGTTCTAAACTCTACTGGGGGATACGCAGCACCGATAAACTCATCTTT.

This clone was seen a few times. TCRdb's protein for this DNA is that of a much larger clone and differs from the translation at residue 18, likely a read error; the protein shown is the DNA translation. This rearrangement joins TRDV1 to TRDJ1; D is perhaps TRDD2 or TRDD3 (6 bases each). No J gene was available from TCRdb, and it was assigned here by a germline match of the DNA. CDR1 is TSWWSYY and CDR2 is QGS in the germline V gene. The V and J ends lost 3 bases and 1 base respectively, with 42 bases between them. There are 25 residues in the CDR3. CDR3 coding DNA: TGTGCTCTTGGGGATCCCTTCCCCCCCTATCCGGCGAACCTACTGGGATTCCCTTCCACCGATAAACTCATCTTT. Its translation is CALGDPFPPYPANLLGFPSTDKLIF.

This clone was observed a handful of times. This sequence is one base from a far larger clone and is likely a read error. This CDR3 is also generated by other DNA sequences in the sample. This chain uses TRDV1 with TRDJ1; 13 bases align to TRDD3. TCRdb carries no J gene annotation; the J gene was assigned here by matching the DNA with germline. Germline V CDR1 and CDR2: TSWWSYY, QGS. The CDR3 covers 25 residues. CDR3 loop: CALGELQSSYTKTGGYASSPDKLIF. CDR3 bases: TGTGCTCTCGGGGAACTACAGTCTTCCTACACAAAAACTGGGGGATACGCGTCCTCCCCCGATAAACTCATCTTT.

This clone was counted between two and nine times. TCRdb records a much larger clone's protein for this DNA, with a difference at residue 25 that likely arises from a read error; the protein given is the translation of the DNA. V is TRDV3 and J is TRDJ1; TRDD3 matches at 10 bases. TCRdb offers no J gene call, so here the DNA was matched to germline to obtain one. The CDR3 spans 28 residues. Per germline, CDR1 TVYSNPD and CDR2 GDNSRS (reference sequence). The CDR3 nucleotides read TGTGCCTTTCTGCGGCGATATTACTTGGACCCTCCTATAAGAGTGGGCTACTGGGGGATCAGATTCACCGATACACTCATCTTT. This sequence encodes CAFLRRYYLDPPIRVGYWGIRFTDTLIF.

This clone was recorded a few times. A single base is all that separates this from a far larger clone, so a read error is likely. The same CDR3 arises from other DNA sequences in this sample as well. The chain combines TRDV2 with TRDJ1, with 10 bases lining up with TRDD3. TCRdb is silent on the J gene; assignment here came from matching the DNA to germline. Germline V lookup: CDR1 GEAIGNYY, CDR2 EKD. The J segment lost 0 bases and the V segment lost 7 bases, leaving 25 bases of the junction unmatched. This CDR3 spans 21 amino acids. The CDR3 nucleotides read TGTGCCTGCGACCCCTTAAGTACCGTGGTGGGGGATACCCGAAACACCGATAAACTCATCTTT. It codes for CACDPLSTVVGDTRNTDKLIF.

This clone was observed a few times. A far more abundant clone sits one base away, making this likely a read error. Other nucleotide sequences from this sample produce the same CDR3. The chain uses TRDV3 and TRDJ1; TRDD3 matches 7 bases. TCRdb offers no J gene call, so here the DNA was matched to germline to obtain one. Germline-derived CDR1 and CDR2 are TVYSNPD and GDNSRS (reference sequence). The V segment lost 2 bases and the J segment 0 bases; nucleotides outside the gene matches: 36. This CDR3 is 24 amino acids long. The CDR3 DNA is TGTGCCTTTTACCACCACTTTTCAAGAGCACGACAGACGGGGGATGGATGGAACACCGATAAACTCATCTTT. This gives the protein CAFYHHFSRARQTGDGWNTDKLIF.

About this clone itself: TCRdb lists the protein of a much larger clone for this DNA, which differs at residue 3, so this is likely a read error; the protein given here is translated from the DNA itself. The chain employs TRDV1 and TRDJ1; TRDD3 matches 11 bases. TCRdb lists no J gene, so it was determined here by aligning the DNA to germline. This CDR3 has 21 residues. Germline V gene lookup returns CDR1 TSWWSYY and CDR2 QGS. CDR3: CAPGAPFLRTVLGDISVKLIF. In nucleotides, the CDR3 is TGTGCTCCTGGGGCCCCGTTCCTACGGACTGTACTGGGGGATATTTCAGTAAAACTCATCTTT.

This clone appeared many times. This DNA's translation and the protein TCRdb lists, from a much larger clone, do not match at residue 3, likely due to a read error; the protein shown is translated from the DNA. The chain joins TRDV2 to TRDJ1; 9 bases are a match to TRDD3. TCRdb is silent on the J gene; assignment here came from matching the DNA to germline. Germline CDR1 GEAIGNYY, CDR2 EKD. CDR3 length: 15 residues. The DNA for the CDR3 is TGTGCCCGTGACATGTTGGGGGGGATACCCGATAAACTCATCTTT. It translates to CARDMLGGIPDKLIF.

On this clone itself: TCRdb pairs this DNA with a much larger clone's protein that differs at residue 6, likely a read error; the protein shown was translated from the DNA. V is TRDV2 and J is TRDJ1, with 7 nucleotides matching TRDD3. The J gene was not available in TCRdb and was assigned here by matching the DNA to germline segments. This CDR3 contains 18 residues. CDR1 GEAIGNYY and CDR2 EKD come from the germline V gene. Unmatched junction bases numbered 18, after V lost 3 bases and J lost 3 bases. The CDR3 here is CACDVPGDHNLSADKLIF. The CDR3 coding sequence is TGTGCCTGTGACGTCCCGGGGGATCACAATTTAAGCGCCGATAAACTCATCTTT.

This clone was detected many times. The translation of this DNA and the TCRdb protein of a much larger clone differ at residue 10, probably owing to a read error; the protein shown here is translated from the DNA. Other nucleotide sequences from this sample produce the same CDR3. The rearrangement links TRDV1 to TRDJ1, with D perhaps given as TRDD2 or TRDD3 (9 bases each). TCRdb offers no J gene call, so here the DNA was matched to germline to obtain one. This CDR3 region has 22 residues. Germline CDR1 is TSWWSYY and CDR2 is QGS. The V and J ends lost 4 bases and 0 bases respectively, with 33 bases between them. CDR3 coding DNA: TGTGCTCTTGGGGGACGCCCTTCCTACCGGGGGATACCCCCATCGTACACCGATAAACTCATCTTT. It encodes CALGGRPSYRGIPPSYTDKLIF.

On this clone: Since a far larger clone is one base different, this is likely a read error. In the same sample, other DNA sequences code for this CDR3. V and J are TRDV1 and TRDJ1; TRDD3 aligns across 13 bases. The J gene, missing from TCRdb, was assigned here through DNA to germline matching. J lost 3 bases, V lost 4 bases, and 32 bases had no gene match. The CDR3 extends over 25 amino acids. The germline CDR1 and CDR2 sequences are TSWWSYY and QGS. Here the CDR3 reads CALGAVVSYVCTGGYASILADKLIF. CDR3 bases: TGTGCTCTTGGGGCCGTCGTCTCCTACGTTTGTACTGGGGGATACGCCTCAATTTTGGCCGATAAACTCATCTTT.

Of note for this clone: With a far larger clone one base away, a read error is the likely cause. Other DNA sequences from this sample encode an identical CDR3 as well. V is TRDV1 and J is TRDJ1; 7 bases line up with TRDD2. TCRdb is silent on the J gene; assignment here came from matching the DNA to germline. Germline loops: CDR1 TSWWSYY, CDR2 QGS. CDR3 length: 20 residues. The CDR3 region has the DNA TGTGCTCTAGGGGAACCAGCTTTCGTTCCTACACCAGGGATCACCGATAAACTCATCTTT. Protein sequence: CALGEPAFVPTPGITDKLIF.

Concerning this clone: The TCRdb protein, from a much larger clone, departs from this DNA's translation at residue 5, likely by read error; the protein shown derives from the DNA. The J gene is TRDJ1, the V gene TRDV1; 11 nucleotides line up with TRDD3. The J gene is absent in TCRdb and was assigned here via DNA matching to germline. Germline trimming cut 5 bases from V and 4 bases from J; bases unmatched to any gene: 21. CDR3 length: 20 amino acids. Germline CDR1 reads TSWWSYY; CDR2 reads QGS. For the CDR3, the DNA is TGTGCTCTTGGGAAATCCTCCTACGTCTGGGGGATACCGGGAGGCGATAAACTCATCTTT. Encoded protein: CALGKSSYVWGIPGGDKLIF.

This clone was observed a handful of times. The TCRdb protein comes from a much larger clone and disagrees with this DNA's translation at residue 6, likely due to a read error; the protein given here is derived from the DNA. The CDR3 loop reads CACDIVTGGYGQTSQDTDKLIF. The CDR3 nucleotides read TGTGCCTGTGACATTGTAACTGGGGGATACGGACAAACCTCACAAGACACCGATAAACTCATCTTT. The rearrangement links TRDV2 to TRDJ1, with 13 bases lining up with TRDD3. CDR3 length: 22 residues. Per the germline V gene, CDR1 is GEAIGNYY and CDR2 is EKD. Trimming at V came to 2 bases and at J to 0 bases, leaving 20 bases not matched to a gene.

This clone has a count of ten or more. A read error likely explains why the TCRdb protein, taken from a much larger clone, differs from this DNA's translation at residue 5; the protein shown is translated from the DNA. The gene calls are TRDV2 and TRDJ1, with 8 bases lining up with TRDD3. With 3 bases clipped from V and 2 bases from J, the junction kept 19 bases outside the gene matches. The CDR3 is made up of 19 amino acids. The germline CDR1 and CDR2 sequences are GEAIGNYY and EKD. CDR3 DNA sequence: TGTGCCTGTGACGCCGTAGGAGGGATACGCGAAGAGAAAACCGATAAACTCATCTTT. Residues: CACDAVGGIREEKTDKLIF.

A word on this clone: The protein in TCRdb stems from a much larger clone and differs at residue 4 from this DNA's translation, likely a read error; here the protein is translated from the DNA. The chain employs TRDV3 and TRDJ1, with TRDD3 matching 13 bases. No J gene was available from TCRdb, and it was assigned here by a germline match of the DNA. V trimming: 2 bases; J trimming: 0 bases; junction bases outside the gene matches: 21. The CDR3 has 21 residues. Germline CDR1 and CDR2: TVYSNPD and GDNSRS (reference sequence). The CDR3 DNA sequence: TGTGCCTTTCCCTTCCTACGGGCATACTGGGGGATACGCTCGTACACCGATAAACTCATCTTT. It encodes CAFPFLRAYWGIRSYTDKLIF.

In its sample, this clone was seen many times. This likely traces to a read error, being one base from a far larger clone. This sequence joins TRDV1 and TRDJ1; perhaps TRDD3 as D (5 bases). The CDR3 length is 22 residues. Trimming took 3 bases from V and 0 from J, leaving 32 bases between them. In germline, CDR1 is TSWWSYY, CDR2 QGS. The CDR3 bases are TGTGCTCTTGGGGACCCTTGGCCCCATCCTCTACGTACCGGGGAGTACACCGATAAACTCATCTTT. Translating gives CALGDPWPHPLRTGEYTDKLIF.

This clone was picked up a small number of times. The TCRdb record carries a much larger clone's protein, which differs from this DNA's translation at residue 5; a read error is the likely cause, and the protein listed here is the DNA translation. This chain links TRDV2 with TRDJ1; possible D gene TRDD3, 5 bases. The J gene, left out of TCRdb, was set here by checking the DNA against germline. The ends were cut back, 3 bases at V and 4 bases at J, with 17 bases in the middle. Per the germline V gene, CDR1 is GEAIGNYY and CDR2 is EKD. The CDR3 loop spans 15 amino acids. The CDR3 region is CACDLLGAGDDKLIF. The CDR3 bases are TGTGCCTGTGACCTCCTGGGTGCGGGAGACGATAAACTCATCTTT.

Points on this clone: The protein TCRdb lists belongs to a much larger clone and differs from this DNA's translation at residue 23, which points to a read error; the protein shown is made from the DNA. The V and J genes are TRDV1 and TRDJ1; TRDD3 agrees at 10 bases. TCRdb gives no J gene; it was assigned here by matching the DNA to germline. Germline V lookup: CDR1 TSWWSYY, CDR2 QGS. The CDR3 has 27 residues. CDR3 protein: CALGELLPRAVFRGDTVRRSNTGKLIF. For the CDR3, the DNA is TGTGCTCTTGGGGAACTCCTTCCGCGCGCCGTATTTCGGGGGGATACGGTGAGGAGATCAAACACCGGTAAACTCATCTTT.

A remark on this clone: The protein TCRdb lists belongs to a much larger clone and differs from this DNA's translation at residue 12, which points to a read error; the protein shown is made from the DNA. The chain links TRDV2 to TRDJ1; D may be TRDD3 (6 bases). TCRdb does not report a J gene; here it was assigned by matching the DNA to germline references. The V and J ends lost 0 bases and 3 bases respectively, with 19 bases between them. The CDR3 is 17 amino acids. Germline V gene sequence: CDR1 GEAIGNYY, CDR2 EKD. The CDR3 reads CACDTLGGNKNADKLIF. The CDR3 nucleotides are TGTGCCTGTGACACCCTCGGGGGGAACAAAAACGCCGATAAACTCATCTTT.

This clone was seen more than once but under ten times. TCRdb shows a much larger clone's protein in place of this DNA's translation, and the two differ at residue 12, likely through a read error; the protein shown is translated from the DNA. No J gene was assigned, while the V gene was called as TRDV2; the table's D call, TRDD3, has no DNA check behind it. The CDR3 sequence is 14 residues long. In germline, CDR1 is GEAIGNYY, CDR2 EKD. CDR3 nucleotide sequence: TGTGCCTGTGACCCGTTGGCTGGGACCAATAAACCCATCTTT. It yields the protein CACDPLAGTNKPIF.

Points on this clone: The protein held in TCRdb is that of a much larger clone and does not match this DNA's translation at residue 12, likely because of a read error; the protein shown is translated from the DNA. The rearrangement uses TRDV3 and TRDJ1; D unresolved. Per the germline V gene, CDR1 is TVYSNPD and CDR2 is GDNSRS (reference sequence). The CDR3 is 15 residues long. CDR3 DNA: TGTGCCTTTAGGTTCCCCGGACAGAACACCGATGAACTCATCTTT. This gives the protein CAFRFPGQNTDELIF.

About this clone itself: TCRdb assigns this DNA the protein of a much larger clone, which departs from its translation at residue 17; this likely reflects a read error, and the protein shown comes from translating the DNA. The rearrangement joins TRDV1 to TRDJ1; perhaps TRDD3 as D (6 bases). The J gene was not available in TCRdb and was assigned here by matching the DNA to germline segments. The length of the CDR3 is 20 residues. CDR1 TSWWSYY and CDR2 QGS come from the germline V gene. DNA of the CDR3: TGTGCTCTTGGGGATTCTATCCTCGCTCGACTGGGTGCATTCCCCGATAGACTCATCTTT. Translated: CALGDSILARLGAFPDRLIF.

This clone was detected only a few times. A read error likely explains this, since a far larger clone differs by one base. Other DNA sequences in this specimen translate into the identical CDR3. The CDR3 DNA follows: TGTGCTCTTGGGGAACTCCTCCTGAGGAATACTGGGGGTGTGTATACCGATAAACTCATCTTT. Residues: CALGELLLRNTGGVYTDKLIF. The chain employs TRDV1 and TRDJ1; 8 bases agree with TRDD3. Germline matching of the DNA provided the J gene here, since TCRdb leaves it blank. Germline V gives CDR1 TSWWSYY, CDR2 QGS. The CDR3 contains 21 residues. Germline trimming cut 0 bases from V and 2 bases from J; bases unmatched to any gene: 20.